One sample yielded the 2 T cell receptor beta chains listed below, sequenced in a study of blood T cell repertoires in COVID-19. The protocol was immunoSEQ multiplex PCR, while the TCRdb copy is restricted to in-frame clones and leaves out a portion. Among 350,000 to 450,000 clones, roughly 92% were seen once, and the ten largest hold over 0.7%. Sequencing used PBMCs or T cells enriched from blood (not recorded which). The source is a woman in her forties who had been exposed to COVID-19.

For the CDR3, the DNA is TGTGCCATCAGTCCGACAGGGGGCCATGAGCAGTTCTTC. It translates to CAISPTGGHEQFF. The J gene is TRBJ2-1, the V gene TRBV10-3; 10 nucleotides match TRBD1. The V gene end was trimmed by 5 bases and the J gene end by 8 bases; junction bases not matched to a gene: 3. Per germline, CDR1 ENHRY and CDR2 SYGVKD. The CDR3 totals 13 residues.

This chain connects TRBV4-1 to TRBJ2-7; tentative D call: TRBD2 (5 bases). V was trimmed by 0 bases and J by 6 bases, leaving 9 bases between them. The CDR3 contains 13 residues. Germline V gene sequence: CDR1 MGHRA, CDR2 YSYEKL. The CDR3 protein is CASSQDGETEQYF. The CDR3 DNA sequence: TGCGCCAGCAGCCAAGATGGGGAGACCGAGCAGTACTTC.